Listed below are T cell receptor beta chains from one sample, sequenced in a study of shared clonotypes between healthy human individuals. Method: immunoSEQ multiplex PCR; TCRdb's copy keeps in-frame clones and lacks some. The table shows 550,000 to 800,000 clones, with 90% occurring only once. The sample was memory CD8+ T cells from PBMCs. The receptors were sampled from a young man in good health. Some clones in this sample may be carry-over from other donors' samples. Each CDR3 is given with its conserved first and last residue. The D gene is left open where the match is weak. The size of a clone is reported for some rows only, either as once, few or many, or as a class for expanded clones.

d_call,v_call,cdr3_length,clone_size,j_call,cdr3_nt,cdr3_aa
TRBD2,TRBV10-1,15,once,TRBJ2-1,TGCGCCAGCAGTCCCGGTGAAGCGGGAGAGGATGAGCAGTTCTTC,CASSPGEAGEDEQFF
.,TRBV29-1,11,.,TRBJ2-4,TGCAGCGGAATAGGGGGAAACATTCAGTACTTC,CSGIGGNIQYF
.,TRBV28,15,.,TRBJ1-4,TGTGCCAGCAGAAGTAGAGGCGAGGCTAATGAAAAACTGTTTTTT,CASRSRGEANEKLFF
.,TRBV7-9,12,.,TRBJ2-7,TGTGCCAGCAGCCCCCTAGGGGGCGAGCAGTACTTC,CASSPLGGEQYF
TRBD1,TRBV29-1,13,.,TRBJ2-7,TGCAGCGTGTGGACAGGGGCATCCTACGAGCAGTACTTC,CSVWTGASYEQYF
TRBD2,TRBV15,15,.,TRBJ2-5,TGTGCCACCAGCAGATGGCTAGCGGGAGAAGAGACCCAGTACTTC,CATSRWLAGEETQYF
.,TRBV5-6,13,.,TRBJ2-3,TGTGCCAGCAGCTTGGGGCGCAGAGATACGCAGTATTTT,CASSLGRRDTQYF
.,TRBV13,12,.,TRBJ2-7,TGTGCCAGCAGAGGGGGGGCCTACGAGCAGTACTTC,CASRGGAYEQYF
TRBD1,TRBV18,14,.,TRBJ1-2,TGTGCCAGCTCACCAGAGACAGGGTACTATGGCTACACCTTC,CASSPETGYYGYTF
.,TRBV7-8,13,.,TRBJ2-7,TGTGCCAGCAGCTCTACTTCAGGGAACGAGCAGTACTTC,CASSSTSGNEQYF
.,TRBV6-5,15,.,TRBJ2-5,TGTGCCAGCAGAGACCTCCGCTTTGGGGTAGAGACCCAGTACTTC,CASRDLRFGVETQYF
.,TRBV28,14,.,TRBJ1-2,TGTGCCAGCAGTTTCCTCGGGACACGTGGTGGCTACACCTTC,CASSFLGTRGGYTF
.,TRBV7-9,13,.,TRBJ1-1,TGTGCCAGCAGCTCAAGGGAGAACACTGAAGCTTTCTTT,CASSSRENTEAFF
TRBD2,TRBV10-1,17,.,TRBJ2-7,TGCGCCAGCAGTGAGTCGGGTAGCGGGAGGGCTTTTTACGAGCAGTACTTC,CASSESGSGRAFYEQYF
.,TRBV12-5,14,.,TRBJ1-5,TGTGCTAGTGGTTTAGGACCGAGCAATCAGCCCCAGCATTTT,CASGLGPSNQPQHF
TRBD2,TRBV5-1,14,.,TRBJ2-7,TGCGCCACCGTGACCCCTAGCGGGGCCTACGAGCAGTACTTC,CATVTPSGAYEQYF
.,TRBV5-4,19,.,TRBJ2-3,TGTGCCAGCAGCGCCCAGCAAACCCTAGCCGGCTTGTTGACAGATACGCAGTATTTT,CASSAQQTLAGLLTDTQYF
.,TRBV5-1,15,.,TRBJ2-3,TGCGCCAGCAGCTTCCCCTCCGGGGCCACAGATACGCAGTATTTT,CASSFPSGATDTQYF
.,TRBV27,16,.,TRBJ2-7,TGTGCCAGCAGTTTATTACCACCCCCCAGATCCAACGAGCAGTACTTC,CASSLLPPPRSNEQYF
.,TRBV25-1,12,.,TRBJ2-5,TGTGCCAGCACCCGGTCTCCGGAGACCCAGTACTTC,CASTRSPETQYF
TRBD2,TRBV25-1,14,.,TRBJ2-1,TGTGCCAGCAGTGAATTCGGAGCGGGAGGAGAGCAGTTCTTC,CASSEFGAGGEQFF
.,TRBV7-8,14,.,TRBJ2-2,TGTGCCACTTGGGTCACAGCGAACACCGGGGAGCTGTTTTTT,CATWVTANTGELFF
TRBD2,TRBV9,17,.,TRBJ2-3,TGTGCCAGCAGCCCTTCACGGGGGCTAGCGGGAGAGGATACGCAGTATTTT,CASSPSRGLAGEDTQYF
.,TRBV7-9,14,once,TRBJ1-1,TGTGCCAGCAGCTTAGCCGGATGGAGCACTGAAGCTTTCTTT,CASSLAGWSTEAFF
TRBD2,TRBV6-6,16,.,TRBJ2-1,TGTGCCAGCAGACTCCCACTAGCGGGATTCTACAATGAGCAGTTCTTC,CASRLPLAGFYNEQFF
.,TRBV27,13,.,TRBJ2-3,TGTTCGTCCTCGGGGCCAGGCGCAGATACGCAGTATTTT,CSSSGPGADTQYF
.,TRBV21-1,14,.,TRBJ2-7,TGTGCCAACAAGGAGGGGACGAGCTCCTACGAGCAGTACTTC,CANKEGTSSYEQYF
TRBD2,TRBV2,13,many,TRBJ2-7,TGTGCCACCTACTTAGCGGGATCCTACGAGCAGTACTTC,CATYLAGSYEQYF
.,TRBV27,13,.,TRBJ1-1,TGTGCCAGCAGTTTATTGGCAGGCCCTGAAGCTTTCTTT,CASSLLAGPEAFF
.,TRBV29-1,13,.,TRBJ1-2,TGCAGCGTAGACACAGGGCCCCTTGGTGGCTACACCTTC,CSVDTGPLGGYTF
.,TRBV15,16,.,TRBJ1-2,TGTGCCACCAGCAGAGATCGGGCGGCCCCTAACTATGGCTACACCTTC,CATSRDRAAPNYGYTF
.,TRBV19,13,.,TRBJ1-2,TGTGCCAGTAGAAGCGGGCCCCTGGGGGGCTACACCTTC,CASRSGPLGGYTF
.,TRBV6-5,15,.,TRBJ1-2,TGTGCCAGCAGTTATGCGGGGGCGCACAACTATGGCTACACCTTC,CASSYAGAHNYGYTF
.,TRBV11-2,14,.,TRBJ2-7,TGTGCCAGCAGCTTAGTTTTGGCCGTATACGAGCAGTACTTC,CASSLVLAVYEQYF
.,TRBV28,15,.,TRBJ1-4,TGTGCCAGCAGGAGTCAGGACAGCAATAATGAAAAACTGTTTTTT,CASRSQDSNNEKLFF
.,TRBV27,19,.,TRBJ2-1,TGTGCCAGCACCCCCATCCCCCCTAGGGGCCTGGAGGTCTACAATGAGCAGTTCTTC,CASTPIPPRGLEVYNEQFF
.,TRBV19,18,.,TRBJ1-4,TGTGCCAGTAGTATAGAACCCCGAGGGAGAGCAACTAATGAAAAACTGTTTTTT,CASSIEPRGRATNEKLFF
.,TRBV28,16,.,TRBJ2-7,TGTGCCAGCAGTTTTCGATCGGCAGATCCGTTCTACGAGCAGTACTTC,CASSFRSADPFYEQYF
.,TRBV4-1,16,.,TRBJ1-1,TGCGCCAGCAGCTTCCCCTACGACAGGTTGAACACTGAAGCTTTCTTT,CASSFPYDRLNTEAFF
TRBD1,TRBV7-9,16,.,TRBJ2-2,TGTGCCAGCAGCCCCCTGGGACAGACGAACACCGGGGAGCTGTTTTTT,CASSPLGQTNTGELFF
.,TRBV13,13,.,TRBJ1-2,TGTGCCAGCAGCCCGGGACTGAACTATGGCTACACCTTC,CASSPGLNYGYTF
.,TRBV6-5,15,.,TRBJ2-3,TGTGCCAGCAATTTGGTAGGAGGCGGTAGAGATACGCAGTATTTT,CASNLVGGGRDTQYF
.,TRBV9,13,.,TRBJ1-5,TGTGCCAGTGGGACGGGGGGCAACCAGCCCCAGCATTTT,CASGTGGNQPQHF